One and the same sample provided the 29 T cell receptor beta chains below, sequenced in a study of blood T cell repertoires in COVID-19 (dated by TCRdb to about 2020). Libraries came from the immunoSEQ multiplex PCR assay. The source is immuneACCESS, and TCRdb retained only in-frame sequences with V and J called. Part of the clones is not carried over; for the studies checked, unresolved V genes explain less than half of this, and the remainder is unexplained. The sample records roughly 90,000 clones, approximately 88% of which are singletons. Of the sample, 25% to 40% falls within the top ten clones. The specimen was peripheral blood. The receptors here all came from a woman over 75 with active or convalescent COVID-19.

The chain has TRBV18 and TRBJ2-7; D is perhaps TRBD2 (5 bases). V lost 3 bases and J lost 1, with 7 bases in between. The CDR3 is 13 residues long. Germline-derived CDR1 and CDR2 are KGHSH and LQKENI. CDR3 nucleotides: TGTGCCAGCTCACCGGAGGCTTCCTACGAGCAGTACTTC. It translates to CASSPEASYEQYF.

The V call is TRBV6-1, the J call TRBJ1-3; TRBD1 aligns across 7 bases. There are 16 residues in the CDR3. V trimming: 5 bases; J trimming: 1 base; junction bases outside the gene matches: 8. Germline V lookup: CDR1 MNHNS, CDR2 SASEGT. For the CDR3, the DNA is TGTGCCAGCAGTAAAGACAGGGCCGCGTCTGGAAACACCATATATTTT. Its protein product is CASSKDRAASGNTIYF.

This rearrangement joins TRBV7-9 to TRBJ1-1; the match to TRBD1 covers 9 bases. V shed 1 base, J shed 6 bases, and the junction held 9 bases outside the gene matches. Per germline, CDR1 SEHNR and CDR2 FQNEAQ (reference sequence). The CDR3 totals 16 residues. CDR3 region: CASSLGTGAVSSEAFF. The CDR3 nucleotides read TGTGCCAGCAGCTTAGGGACAGGGGCCGTATCGTCTGAAGCTTTCTTT.

This clone was recorded a few times. This rearrangement joins TRBV5-1 to TRBJ2-3; D is uncertain. The length of the CDR3 is 14 residues. Per germline, CDR1 SGHRS and CDR2 YFSETQ. Trimming took off 1 base at V and 5 bases at J, with 11 bases between the two ends. CDR3 in DNA: TGCGCCAGCAGCTTGTTCGTCCCCGTAGATACGCAGTATTTT. Its protein is CASSLFVPVDTQYF.

Points on this clone: One end of the junction does not line up with germline, which may come from a read error. V gene TRBV12-3 or TRBV12-4 combines with J gene TRBJ1-6; a weak D match, TRBD1 (5 bases). CDR3 length: 12 amino acids. This chain's CDR3 is CHEGVSNSPLHF. As DNA, the CDR3 is TGCCACGAAGGGGTAAGTAATTCACCCCTCCACTTT.

The chain is built from TRBV28 and TRBJ2-1; 9 bases map to TRBD2. Trimming cost V 6 bases and J 7 bases; bases outside gene matches: 10. Germline CDR1 and CDR2: MDHEN and SYDVKM. This CDR3 has 15 amino acids. CDR3 DNA sequence: TGTGCCAGCAGCCCTAGGCGGCTAGCGGGGAATGAGCAGTTCTTC. Amino acids: CASSPRRLAGNEQFF.

This clone was detected only a few times. The rearrangement links TRBV27 to TRBJ1-1; TRBD1 might be the D (5 bases). The CDR3 covers 15 residues. The germline gives CDR1 MNHEY, CDR2 SMNVEV (reference sequence). Deletions cut 7 bases from V and 1 base from J, with 16 bases between. CDR3: CASTLSRTTNTEAFF. The CDR3 DNA follows: TGTGCCAGCACCCTCAGTCGGACAACGAACACTGAAGCTTTCTTT.

This chain connects TRBV2 to TRBJ1-2; weak D call: TRBD1 (6 bases). CDR1 is SNHLY, CDR2 FYNNEI, per germline. This CDR3 comprises 13 residues. Trimming stripped 5 bases from V and 7 bases from J, with 14 bases between. CDR3 coding DNA: TGTGCCAGCAGTCGGGGGGCCGCCCGTGGCTACACCTTC. The encoded protein is CASSRGAARGYTF.

This clone was seen just once. The genes are TRBV27 and TRBJ2-1; 11 bases fit TRBD2. V lost 5 bases and J lost 8; bases outside the gene matches: 8. CDR3 length: 15 amino acids. Germline V gives CDR1 MNHEY, CDR2 SMNVEV (reference sequence). CDR3 sequence: CASSPYRSGRDEQFF. The CDR3 DNA sequence: TGTGCCAGCAGTCCCTACCGTAGCGGGAGGGATGAGCAGTTCTTC.

This clone has just a few counts. The chain has TRBV7-2 and TRBJ1-5; D perhaps matches TRBD1 (6 bases). From germline, CDR1 is SGHTA and CDR2 FQGNSA. V lost 5 bases, J lost 9 bases, and 14 bases lay in between. The CDR3 consists of 13 residues. This CDR3 is CASSTTGSSPQHF. The CDR3 nucleotides read TGTGCCAGCAGCACTACAGGGAGTTCGCCCCAGCATTTT.

This clone was seen a handful of times. The V gene is TRBV4-1, the J gene TRBJ2-2; 9 bases align to TRBD1. This CDR3 region has 13 residues. Looked up from germline, CDR1 is MGHRA and CDR2 is YSYEKL. V was pared by 3 bases and J by 7 bases, with 0 bases of the junction left unmatched. CDR3 in amino acids: CASSQGQGGELFF. CDR3 DNA: TGCGCCAGCAGCCAGGGACAGGGCGGGGAGCTGTTTTTT.

This sequence joins TRBV4-2 and TRBJ2-3; tentative D call: TRBD1 (7 bases). Trimming shortened V by 1 base and J by 3 bases, and 17 bases separated the two germline ends. CDR3 length equals 17 residues. In germline, CDR1 is LGHNA, CDR2 YNFKEQ. CDR3: CASSQGATRGPTDTQYF. In nucleotides, the CDR3 is TGTGCCAGCAGCCAAGGAGCGACTAGGGGGCCTACAGATACGCAGTATTTT.

CDR3 protein: CASSLRQGFYGYTF. The CDR3 DNA reads as TGTGCCAGCAGTCTAAGGCAGGGCTTCTATGGCTACACCTTC. The chain joins TRBV6-2 or TRBV6-3 to TRBJ1-2, with D perhaps TRBD1 (5 bases). Germline CDR1 reads MNHEY; CDR2 reads SVGEGT. V lost 5 bases, J lost 4 bases, and 14 bases lay in between. The CDR3 has 14 residues.

The chain is built from TRBV3-1 (or the pseudogene TRBV3-2) and TRBJ2-3; D is possibly TRBD2 (5 bases). The CDR3 length is 12 residues. Germline V lookup: CDR1 LGHDT, CDR2 YNNKEL (reference sequence). V was clipped by 4 bases and J by 8 bases, with 10 bases between them. CDR3 protein: CASSPPGSTQYF. CDR3 coding DNA: TGTGCCAGCAGCCCCCCGGGAAGTACGCAGTATTTT.

V gene TRBV3-1 (or the pseudogene TRBV3-2) combines with J gene TRBJ2-3; D is undetermined. Germline V gives CDR1 LGHDT, CDR2 YNNKEL (reference sequence). The V gene lost 0 bases and the J gene lost 5 bases, with 6 bases spanning the gap. This CDR3 contains 13 residues. CDR3 protein: CASSQEYGDTQYF. CDR3 bases: TGTGCCAGCAGCCAAGAATACGGAGATACGCAGTATTTT.

The rearrangement uses TRBV28 and TRBJ1-1, with unresolved D. V lost 5 bases to trimming and J lost 1 base, with 11 bases between them. The CDR3 totals 14 residues. Per the germline V gene, CDR1 is MDHEN and CDR2 is SYDVKM. The DNA for the CDR3 is TGTGCCAGCAGTCTCGCGCACCCGAACACTGAAGCTTTCTTT. Amino acid sequence: CASSLAHPNTEAFF. Complete variable domain (other parts from reference TRBV28 and TRBJ1-1): DVKVTQSSRYLVKRTGEKVFLECVQDMDHENMFWYRQDPGLGLRLIYFSYDVKMKEKGDIPEGYSVSREKKERFSLILESASTNQTSMYLCASSLAHPNTEAFFGQGTRLTVV.

V usage is TRBV5-6 and J usage is TRBJ1-4; 7 positions agree with TRBD1. Germline V lookup: CDR1 SGHDT, CDR2 YYEEEE. V shed 4 bases and J 4 bases; nucleotides not matched to a gene: 7. CDR3 length: 15 residues. As DNA, the CDR3 is TGTGCCAGCAGCGCAGGGGGTGGTAATAATGAAAAACTGTTTTTT. It specifies CASSAGGGNNEKLFF.

The V and J genes are TRBV18 and TRBJ2-7, with D possibly TRBD2 on 6 matching bases. V shed 3 bases and J shed 5 bases, with 14 bases lying between them. Germline loops: CDR1 KGHSH, CDR2 LQKENI. The CDR3 totals 14 residues. CDR3 residues: CASSPGRELNEQYF. The CDR3 bases are TGTGCCAGCTCACCTGGCCGGGAGCTCAACGAGCAGTACTTC.

The chain joins TRBV6-5 to TRBJ2-7, with TRBD1 identical over 11 bases. Losses at the gene ends were 6 bases for V and 8 bases for J; bases not matched to a gene: 12. The CDR3 extends over 15 amino acids. Germline V CDR1 and CDR2: MNHEY, SVGAGI. The DNA of the CDR3 is TGTGCCAGCAGCGACTCCGGGACAGGGGGAGAGAAGCAGTACTTC. It yields the protein CASSDSGTGGEKQYF.

This chain uses TRBV27 with TRBJ1-3, with D perhaps TRBD1 (6 bases). Germline loops: CDR1 MNHEY, CDR2 SMNVEV (reference sequence). V dropped 3 bases and J dropped 3 bases, with 9 bases sitting between them. The CDR3 has 14 residues. CDR3 residues: CASSFSGDGNTIYF. As DNA, the CDR3 is TGTGCCAGCAGTTTTTCAGGGGATGGAAACACCATATATTTT.

The V and J genes are TRBV10-3 and TRBJ1-6; D is possibly TRBD1 (5 bases). The CDR3 runs 15 residues. From germline, CDR1 is ENHRY and CDR2 SYGVKD. V was shortened by 8 bases and J by 5 bases, with 16 bases between the two germline ends. CDR3 in DNA: TGTGCCATCTCTGATTTCACAGGCAATAATTCACCCCTCCACTTT. This encodes CAISDFTGNNSPLHF.

This clone has only a few counts. The V call is TRBV18, the J call TRBJ2-7, with TRBD2 matching 7 bases. With V trimmed by 3 bases and J by 7 bases, 12 bases remained unmatched. CDR1 is KGHSH and CDR2 is LQKENI in the germline V gene. The CDR3 has 15 amino acids. In nucleotides, the CDR3 is TGTGCCAGCTCACCCAGCGGGGCGGTGGCTCAGGAGCAGTACTTC. It is translated as CASSPSGAVAQEQYF. Together with reference TRBV18 and TRBJ2-7, the CDR3 gives the full variable domain: NAGVMQNPRHLVRRRGQEARLRCSPMKGHSHVYWYRQLPEEGLKFMVYLQKENIIDESGMPKERFSAEFPKEGPSILRIQQVVRGDSAAYFCASSPSGAVAQEQYFGPGTRLTVT.

This clone was counted a few times. The chain recombines TRBV28 with TRBJ1-1; possible D gene TRBD1, 5 bases. Trimming cost V 7 bases and J 5 bases, with 17 bases left between them. CDR1 is MDHEN and CDR2 is SYDVKM in the germline V gene. The CDR3 length is 14 residues. The CDR3 spells CASTTQGFGTEAFF. Written as DNA, the CDR3 is TGTGCCAGCACCACTCAGGGATTTGGGACTGAAGCTTTCTTT.

The genes are TRBV18 and TRBJ1-2; the match to TRBD1 covers 8 bases. After removal of 1 base from V and 8 bases from J, the junction contained 9 bases not matched to a gene. From germline, CDR1 is KGHSH and CDR2 LQKENI. This CDR3 comprises 15 residues. CDR3 sequence (DNA): TGTGCCAGCTCACCACGTGGGCAGGGGGCGGAGGGCTACACCTTC. Translating gives CASSPRGQGAEGYTF.

This clone was observed once. V is TRBV5-6 and J is TRBJ2-7, with 7 bases lining up with TRBD2. The junction had 9 bases not matched to a gene; V was cut back by 4 bases and J by 2 bases. The germline gives CDR1 SGHDT, CDR2 YYEEEE. The length of the CDR3 is 15 residues. CDR3 residues: CASSHWTSLTYEQYF. Here the CDR3 DNA reads TGTGCCAGCAGCCACTGGACTAGTTTAACCTACGAGCAGTACTTC.

The chain combines TRBV28 with TRBJ1-2, with D maybe TRBD1 (5 bases). V lost 6 bases to trimming and J lost 5 bases, with 19 bases between them. The germline V gene has CDR1 MDHEN and CDR2 SYDVKM. The CDR3 sequence is 15 residues long. CDR3 loop: CASSSPAQVPYGYTF. DNA for the CDR3: TGTGCCAGCAGCTCTCCTGCACAGGTCCCTTATGGCTACACCTTC.

This clone was recorded a few times. The V and J genes are TRBV2 and TRBJ2-5; 10 bases align to TRBD2. The CDR3 covers 14 residues. Per germline, CDR1 SNHLY and CDR2 FYNNEI. The V and J ends lost 6 bases and 3 bases, in that order; junction bases with no gene match: 4. The CDR3 DNA is TGTGCCAGCAGCGGACTAGCGGCTGAAGAGACCCAGTACTTC. This encodes CASSGLAAEETQYF.

The J gene is TRBJ2-3, the V gene TRBV3-1 (or the pseudogene TRBV3-2); D is undetermined. V was shortened by 2 bases and J by 0 bases, with 6 bases between the two germline ends. The CDR3 extends over 14 amino acids. CDR1 and CDR2 from the germline V gene are LGHDT and YNNKEL (reference sequence). The CDR3 bases are TGTGCCAGCAGCCAATCCCCTAGCACAGATACGCAGTATTTT. Amino acids: CASSQSPSTDTQYF.

A remark on this clone: Within the sample, other DNA sequences also encode this same CDR3. The chain has TRBV27 and TRBJ1-5, with D unclear. V lost 3 bases, J lost 0 bases, and 3 bases lay in between. The CDR3 runs 13 residues. Germline CDR1 reads MNHEY; CDR2 reads SMNVEV (reference sequence). The CDR3 DNA sequence: TGTGCCAGCAGTTTTTATAGCAATCAGCCCCAGCATTTT. It is translated as CASSFYSNQPQHF.